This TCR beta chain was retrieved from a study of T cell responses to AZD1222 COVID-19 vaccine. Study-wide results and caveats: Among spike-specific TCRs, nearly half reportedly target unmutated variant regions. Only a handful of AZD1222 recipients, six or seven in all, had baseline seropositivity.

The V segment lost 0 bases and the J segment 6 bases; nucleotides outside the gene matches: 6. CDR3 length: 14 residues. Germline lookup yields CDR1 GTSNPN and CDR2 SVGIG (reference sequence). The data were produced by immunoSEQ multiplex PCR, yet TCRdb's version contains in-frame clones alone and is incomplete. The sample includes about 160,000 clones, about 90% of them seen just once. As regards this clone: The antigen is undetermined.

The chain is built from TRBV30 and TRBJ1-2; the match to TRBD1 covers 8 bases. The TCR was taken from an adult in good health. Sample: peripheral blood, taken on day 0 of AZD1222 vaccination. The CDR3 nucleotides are TGTGCCTGGAGTGTAGTCTCACAGGGGGATGGCTACACCTTC. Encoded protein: CAWSVVSQGDGYTF.